This T cell receptor (beta chain) originates from a study of T cells in Graves' hyperthyroidism and ophthalmopathy. TCR beta CDR3 sequences were amplified from RNA transcripts. The study used the HTBI primer set for a first-round RT-PCR of the TCR CDR3. TCRdb used MiXCR to reprocess the multiplex PCR reads, holding one entry per CDR3 protein. The sample lists some 530,000 distinct CDR3 sequences; 22% were seen once. The J segment lost 3 bases and the V segment lost 3 bases, leaving 4 bases of the junction unmatched. The CDR3 extends over 14 amino acids. Germline CDR1 is SEHNR and CDR2 is FQNEAQ (reference sequence).

The V call is TRBV7-9, the J call TRBJ1-2, with 7 bases fitting TRBD1. Source material: blood. The TCR comes from a woman in her 70s with Graves' ophthalmopathy. CDR3 in DNA: TGTGCCAGCAGCTTGGCCAGGGGGGACTATGGCTACACCTTC. Protein: CASSLARGDYGYTF.